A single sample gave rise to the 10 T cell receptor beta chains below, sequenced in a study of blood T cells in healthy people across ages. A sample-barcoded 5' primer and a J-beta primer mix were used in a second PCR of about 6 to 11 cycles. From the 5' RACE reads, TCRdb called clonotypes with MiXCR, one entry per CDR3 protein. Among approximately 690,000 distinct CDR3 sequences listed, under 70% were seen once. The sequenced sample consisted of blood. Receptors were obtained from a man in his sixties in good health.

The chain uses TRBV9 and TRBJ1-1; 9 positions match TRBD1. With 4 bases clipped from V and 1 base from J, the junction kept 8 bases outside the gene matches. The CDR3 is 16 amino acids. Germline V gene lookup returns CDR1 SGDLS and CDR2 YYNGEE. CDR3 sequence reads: CASSILQGATNTEAFF. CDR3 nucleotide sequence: TGTGCCAGCAGCATTTTACAGGGGGCGACGAACACTGAAGCTTTCTTT.

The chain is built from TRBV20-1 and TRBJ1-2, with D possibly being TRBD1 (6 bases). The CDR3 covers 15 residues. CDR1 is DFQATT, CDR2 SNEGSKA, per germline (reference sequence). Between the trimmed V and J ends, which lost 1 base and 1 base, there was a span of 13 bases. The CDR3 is CSARAHSRGNYGYTF. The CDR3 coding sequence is TGCAGTGCTAGAGCCCACTCCAGGGGTAACTATGGCTACACCTTC.

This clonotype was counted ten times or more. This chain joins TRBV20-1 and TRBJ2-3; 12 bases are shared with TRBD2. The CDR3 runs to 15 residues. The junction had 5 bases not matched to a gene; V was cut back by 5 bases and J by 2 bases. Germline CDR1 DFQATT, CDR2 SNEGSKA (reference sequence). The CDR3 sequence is CSAGTSGRNTDTQYF. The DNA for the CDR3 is TGCAGTGCTGGGACTAGCGGGCGAAACACAGATACGCAGTATTTT.

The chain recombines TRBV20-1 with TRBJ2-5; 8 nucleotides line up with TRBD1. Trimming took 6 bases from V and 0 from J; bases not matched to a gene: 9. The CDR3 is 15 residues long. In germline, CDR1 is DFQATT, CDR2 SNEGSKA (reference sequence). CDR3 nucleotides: TGCAGTGCCAGGCGGACAGGGTTAGACCAAGAGACCCAGTACTTC. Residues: CSARRTGLDQETQYF.

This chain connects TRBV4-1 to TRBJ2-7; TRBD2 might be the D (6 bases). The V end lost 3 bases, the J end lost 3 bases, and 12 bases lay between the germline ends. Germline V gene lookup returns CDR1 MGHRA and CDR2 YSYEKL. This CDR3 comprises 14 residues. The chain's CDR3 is CASSQEGNLYEQYF. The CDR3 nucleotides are TGCGCCAGCAGCCAGGAGGGTAATCTCTACGAGCAGTACTTC.

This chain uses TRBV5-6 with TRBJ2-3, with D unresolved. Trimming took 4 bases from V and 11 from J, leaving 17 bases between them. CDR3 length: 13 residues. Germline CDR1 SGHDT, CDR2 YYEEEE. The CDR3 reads CASSPGIGSGQYF. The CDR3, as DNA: TGTGCCAGCAGCCCGGGCATAGGGTCGGGGCAGTATTTT.

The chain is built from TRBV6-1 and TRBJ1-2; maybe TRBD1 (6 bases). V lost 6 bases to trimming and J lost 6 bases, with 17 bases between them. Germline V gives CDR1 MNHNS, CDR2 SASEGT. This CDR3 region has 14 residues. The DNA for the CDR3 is TGTGCCAGCAGCCGGACAGTCCCCAGGGATGGCTACACCTTC. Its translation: CASSRTVPRDGYTF.

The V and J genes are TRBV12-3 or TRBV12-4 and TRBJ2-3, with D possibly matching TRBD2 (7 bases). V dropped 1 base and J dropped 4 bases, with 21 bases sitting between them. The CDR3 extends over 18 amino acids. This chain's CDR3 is CASSLVLRGRGGADTQYF. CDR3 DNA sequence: TGTGCCAGCAGTTTAGTTCTACGGGGTAGAGGGGGGGCAGATACGCAGTATTTT.

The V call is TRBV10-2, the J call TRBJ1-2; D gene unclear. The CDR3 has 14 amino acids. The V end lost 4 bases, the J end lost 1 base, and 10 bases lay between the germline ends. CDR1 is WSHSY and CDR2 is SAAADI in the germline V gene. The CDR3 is CASSGEPSNYGYTF. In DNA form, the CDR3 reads TGCGCCAGCAGTGGGGAACCGAGTAACTATGGCTACACCTTC.

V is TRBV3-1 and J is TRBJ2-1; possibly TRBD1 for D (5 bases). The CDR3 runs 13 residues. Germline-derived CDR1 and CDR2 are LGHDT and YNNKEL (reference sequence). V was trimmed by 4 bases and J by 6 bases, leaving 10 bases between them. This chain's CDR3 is CASSPLGVNEQFF. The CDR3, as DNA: TGTGCCAGCAGCCCTTTAGGGGTCAATGAGCAGTTCTTC.